This TCR beta chain was observed in a study of CD8 T cells in ankylosing spondylitis. General observations from the study: Reports of some motif variants in reactive arthritis synovial fluid and blood predate this one.

Each TCR beta library was made by quantitative 5'-RACE that incorporated molecular barcodes. One entry per CDR3 protein results from TCRdb running MiXCR on the 5' RACE reads. This sample has about 220,000 distinct CDR3 sequences, with roughly 26% found just once. V lost 5 bases to trimming and J lost 7 bases; unmatched junction nucleotides: 8. The CDR3 is made up of 15 amino acids. This clonotype was seen repeatedly, ten times or more. The antigen remains unidentified. This chain uses TRBV12-3 or TRBV12-4 with TRBJ1-6; 7 nucleotides agree with TRBD1. The receptor comes from a male donor with ankylosing spondylitis or in good health (not recorded which). Sequenced sample: blood, either unsorted or a sorted T cell fraction (not recorded which). CDR3: CASSPRQGGNSPLHF. Here the CDR3 DNA reads TGTGCCAGCAGTCCCCGACAGGGTGGGAATTCACCCCTCCACTTT.